This TCR beta chain was sequenced during a study of T cell responses to AZD1222 COVID-19 vaccine. Notes on the study in general: Clonal diversity was possibly underestimated, and white British individuals and females predominated among donors. Spike-specific TCR breadth and depth were elevated following two AZD1222 doses. Vaccine-associated CD4 TCRs spanned spike, dominant at 160-218 and 743-854. There were repertoire samples only from the period after the peak T cell response.

The table came from immunoSEQ multiplex PCR; TCRdb's copy has only in-frame clones and leaves some out. The repertoire holds 55,000 to 65,000 clones, with about 80% as singletons. Germline assignment: CDR1 DFQATT and CDR2 SNEGSKA (reference sequence). Unmatched junction bases numbered 8, after V lost 3 bases and J lost 3 bases. This CDR3 contains 14 residues. Details on this clone: Its antigen remains unknown.

The rearrangement joins TRBV20-1 to TRBJ2-7, with 7 bases lining up with TRBD2. The source of this sequence is an adult who received the AZD1222 COVID-19 vaccine. Sequenced here: peripheral blood, sampled 28 days after the second AZD1222 dose. The CDR3 sequence is CSASGAGDIYEQYF. CDR3 coding DNA: TGCAGTGCTAGTGGCGCGGGGGATATCTACGAGCAGTACTTC.